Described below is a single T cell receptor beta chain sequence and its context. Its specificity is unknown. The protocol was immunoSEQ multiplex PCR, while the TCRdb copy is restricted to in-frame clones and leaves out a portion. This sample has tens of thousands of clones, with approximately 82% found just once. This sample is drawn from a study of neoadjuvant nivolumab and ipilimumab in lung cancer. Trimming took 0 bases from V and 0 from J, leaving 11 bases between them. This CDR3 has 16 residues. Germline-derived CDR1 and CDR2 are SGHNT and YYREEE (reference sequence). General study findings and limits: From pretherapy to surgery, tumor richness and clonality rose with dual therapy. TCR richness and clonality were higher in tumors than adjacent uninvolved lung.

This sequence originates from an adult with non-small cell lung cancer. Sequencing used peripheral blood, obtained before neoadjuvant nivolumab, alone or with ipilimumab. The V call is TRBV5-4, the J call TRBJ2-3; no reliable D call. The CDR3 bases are TGTGCCAGCAGCTTGGTCAGGCTGGATAGCACAGATACGCAGTATTTT. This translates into CASSLVRLDSTDTQYF.